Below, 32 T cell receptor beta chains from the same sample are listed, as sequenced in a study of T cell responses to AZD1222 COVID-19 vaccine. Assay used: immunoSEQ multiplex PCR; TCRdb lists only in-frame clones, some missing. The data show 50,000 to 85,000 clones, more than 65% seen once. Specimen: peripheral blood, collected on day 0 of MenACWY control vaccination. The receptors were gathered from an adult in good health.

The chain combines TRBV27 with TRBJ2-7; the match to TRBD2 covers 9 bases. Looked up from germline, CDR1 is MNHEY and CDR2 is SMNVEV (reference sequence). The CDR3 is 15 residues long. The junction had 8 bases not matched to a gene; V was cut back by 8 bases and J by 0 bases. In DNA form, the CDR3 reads TGTGCCAGCGGGGCTAGCGGGGCCTACTCCTACGAGCAGTACTTC. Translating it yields CASGASGAYSYEQYF.

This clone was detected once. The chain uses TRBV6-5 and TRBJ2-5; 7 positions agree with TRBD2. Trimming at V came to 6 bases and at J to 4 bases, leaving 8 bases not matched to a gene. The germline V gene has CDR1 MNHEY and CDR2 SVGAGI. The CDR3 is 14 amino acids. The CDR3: CASSTVGGRETQYF. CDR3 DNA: TGTGCCAGCAGCACGGTGGGCGGGAGAGAGACCCAGTACTTC.

As DNA, the CDR3 is TGTGCCAGCTCACCATTAGTGGGAGCCGCAGATACGCAGTATTTT. Amino acid sequence: CASSPLVGAADTQYF. The chain combines TRBV18 with TRBJ2-3; the D gene is possibly TRBD2 (5 bases). V was cut by 2 bases and J by 4 bases, with 13 bases left in between. From germline, CDR1 is KGHSH and CDR2 LQKENI. The CDR3 totals 15 residues.

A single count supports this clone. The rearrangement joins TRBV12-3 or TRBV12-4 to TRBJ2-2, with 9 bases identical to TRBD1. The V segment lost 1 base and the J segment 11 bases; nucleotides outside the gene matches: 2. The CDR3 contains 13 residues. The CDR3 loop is CASSLVQGAELFF. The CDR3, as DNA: TGTGCCAGCAGTTTAGTACAGGGGGCAGAGCTGTTTTTT.

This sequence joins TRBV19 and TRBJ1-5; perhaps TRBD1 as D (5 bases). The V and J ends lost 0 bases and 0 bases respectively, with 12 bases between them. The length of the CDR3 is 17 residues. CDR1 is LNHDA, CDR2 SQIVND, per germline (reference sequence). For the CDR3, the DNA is TGTGCCAGTAGTATAGATTGGGGGGAGTATAGCAATCAGCCCCAGCATTTT. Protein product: CASSIDWGEYSNQPQHF.

The CDR3 here is CASSSGAAGAHTGELFF. The DNA for the CDR3 is TGTGCCAGCAGCTCAGGGGCGGCGGGGGCCCACACCGGGGAGCTGTTTTTT. The chain links TRBV7-2 to TRBJ2-2; a weak D match, TRBD2 (7 bases). Germline V gene lookup returns CDR1 SGHTA and CDR2 FQGNSA. Between the trimmed V and J ends, which lost 4 bases and 3 bases, there was a span of 18 bases. The CDR3 is 17 amino acids.

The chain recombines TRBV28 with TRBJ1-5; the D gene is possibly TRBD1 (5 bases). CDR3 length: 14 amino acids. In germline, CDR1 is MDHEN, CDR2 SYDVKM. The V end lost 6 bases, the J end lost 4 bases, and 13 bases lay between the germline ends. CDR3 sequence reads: CASRPQGTNQPQHF. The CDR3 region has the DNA TGTGCCAGCAGGCCCCAGGGTACGAATCAGCCCCAGCATTTT. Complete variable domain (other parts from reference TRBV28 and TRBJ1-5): DVKVTQSSRYLVKRTGEKVFLECVQDMDHENMFWYRQDPGLGLRLIYFSYDVKMKEKGDIPEGYSVSREKKERFSLILESASTNQTSMYLCASRPQGTNQPQHFGDGTRLSIL.

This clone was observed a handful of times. The CDR3 sequence: CASSLAGTSGFNEQFF. DNA of the CDR3: TGTGCCAGCAGCTTAGCAGGGACTAGCGGTTTCAATGAGCAGTTCTTC. The chain employs TRBV7-2 and TRBJ2-1, with TRBD2 matching 11 bases. V trimming: 0 bases; J trimming: 6 bases; junction bases outside the gene matches: 4. Germline CDR1 reads SGHTA; CDR2 reads FQGNSA. The CDR3 extends over 16 amino acids.

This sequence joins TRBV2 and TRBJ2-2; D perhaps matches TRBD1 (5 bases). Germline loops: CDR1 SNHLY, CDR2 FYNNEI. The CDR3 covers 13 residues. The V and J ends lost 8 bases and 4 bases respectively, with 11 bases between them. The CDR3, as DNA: TGTGCCAGCCAGGGTCCGGGCACCGGGGAGCTGTTTTTT. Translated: CASQGPGTGELFF. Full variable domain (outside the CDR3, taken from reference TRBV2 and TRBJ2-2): EPEVTQTPSHQVTQMGQEVILRCVPISNHLYFYWYRQILGQKVEFLVSFYNNEISEKSEIFDDQFSVERPDGSNFTLKIRSTKLEDSAMYFCASQGPGTGELFFGEGSRLTVL.

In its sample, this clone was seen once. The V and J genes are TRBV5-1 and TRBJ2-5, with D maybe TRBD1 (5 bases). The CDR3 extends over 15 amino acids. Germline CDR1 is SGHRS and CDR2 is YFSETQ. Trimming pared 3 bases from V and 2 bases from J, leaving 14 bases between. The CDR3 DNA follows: TGCGCCAGCAGCTCGCAGGGCACTGTTCAAGAGACCCAGTACTTC. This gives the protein CASSSQGTVQETQYF. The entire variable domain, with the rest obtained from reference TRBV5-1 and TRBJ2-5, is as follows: KAGVTQTPRYLIKTRGQQVTLSCSPISGHRSVSWYQQTPGQGLQFLFEYFSETQRNKGNFPGRFSGRQFSNSRSEMNVSTLELGDSALYLCASSSQGTVQETQYFGPGTRLLVL.

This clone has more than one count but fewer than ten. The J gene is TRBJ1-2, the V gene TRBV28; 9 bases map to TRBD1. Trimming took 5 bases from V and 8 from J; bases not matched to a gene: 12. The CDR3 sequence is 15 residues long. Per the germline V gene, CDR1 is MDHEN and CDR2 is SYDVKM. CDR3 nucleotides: TGTGCCAGCAGTCCCCGGGACAGGGCGGCGGACGGCTACACCTTC. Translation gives CASSPRDRAADGYTF.

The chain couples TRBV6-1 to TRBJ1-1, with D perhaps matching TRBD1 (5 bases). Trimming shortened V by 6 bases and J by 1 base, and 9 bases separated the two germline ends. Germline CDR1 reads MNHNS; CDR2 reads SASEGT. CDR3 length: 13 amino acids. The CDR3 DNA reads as TGTGCCAGCAGGGGGACGTCGAACACTGAAGCTTTCTTT. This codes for CASRGTSNTEAFF.

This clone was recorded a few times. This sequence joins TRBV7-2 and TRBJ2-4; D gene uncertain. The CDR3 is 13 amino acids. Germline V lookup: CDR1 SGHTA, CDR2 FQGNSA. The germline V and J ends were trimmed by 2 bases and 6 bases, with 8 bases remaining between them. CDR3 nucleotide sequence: TGTGCCAGCAGCTTAAAAGTAGCAAACATTCAGTACTTC. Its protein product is CASSLKVANIQYF.

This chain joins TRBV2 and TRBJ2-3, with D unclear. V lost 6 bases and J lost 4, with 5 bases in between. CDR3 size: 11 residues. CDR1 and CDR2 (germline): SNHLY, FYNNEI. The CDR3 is CASRVADTQYF. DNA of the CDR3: TGTGCCAGCAGAGTCGCAGATACGCAGTATTTT.

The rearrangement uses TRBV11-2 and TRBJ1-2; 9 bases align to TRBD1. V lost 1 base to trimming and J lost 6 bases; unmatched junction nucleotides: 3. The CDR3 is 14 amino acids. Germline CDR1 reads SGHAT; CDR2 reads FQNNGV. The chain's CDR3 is CASSLVQGADGYTF. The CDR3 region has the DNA TGTGCCAGCAGCTTAGTACAGGGGGCAGATGGCTACACCTTC.

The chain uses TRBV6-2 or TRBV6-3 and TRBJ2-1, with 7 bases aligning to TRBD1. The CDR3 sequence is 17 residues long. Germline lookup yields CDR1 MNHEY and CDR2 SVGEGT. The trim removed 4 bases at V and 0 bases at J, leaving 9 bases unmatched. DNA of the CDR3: TGTGCCAGCAGTTTCTCCAGGGGGACCCTCTCCTACAATGAGCAGTTCTTC. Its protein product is CASSFSRGTLSYNEQFF.

The CDR3 here is CSALAGGKGTGELFF. CDR3 nucleotide sequence: TGCAGCGCGTTGGCAGGGGGAAAGGGCACCGGGGAGCTGTTTTTT. The J gene is TRBJ2-2, the V gene TRBV29-1, with 7 bases aligning to TRBD1. V shed 7 bases, J shed 4 bases, and the junction held 12 bases outside the gene matches. The germline V gene has CDR1 SQVTM and CDR2 ANQGSEA. This CDR3 comprises 15 residues.

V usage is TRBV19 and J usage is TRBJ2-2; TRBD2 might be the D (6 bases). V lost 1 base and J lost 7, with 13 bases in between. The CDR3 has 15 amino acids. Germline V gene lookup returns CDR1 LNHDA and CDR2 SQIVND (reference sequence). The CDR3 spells CASSIGREWNGELFF. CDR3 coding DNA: TGTGCCAGTAGTATAGGTCGGGAGTGGAACGGGGAGCTGTTTTTT.

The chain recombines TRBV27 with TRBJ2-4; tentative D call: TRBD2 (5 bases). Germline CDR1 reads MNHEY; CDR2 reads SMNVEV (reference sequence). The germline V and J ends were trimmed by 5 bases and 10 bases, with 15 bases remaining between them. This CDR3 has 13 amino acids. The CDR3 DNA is TGTGCCAGCAGTCCGGCGAGGGTTCGGATTCAGTACTTC. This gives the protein CASSPARVRIQYF.

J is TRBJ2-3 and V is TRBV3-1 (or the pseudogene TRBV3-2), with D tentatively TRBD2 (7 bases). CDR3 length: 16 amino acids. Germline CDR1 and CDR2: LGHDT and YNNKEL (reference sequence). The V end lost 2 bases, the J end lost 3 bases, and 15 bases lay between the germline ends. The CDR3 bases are TGTGCCAGCAGCCAATTTAGTCGGGGGGCAACAGATACGCAGTATTTT. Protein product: CASSQFSRGATDTQYF.

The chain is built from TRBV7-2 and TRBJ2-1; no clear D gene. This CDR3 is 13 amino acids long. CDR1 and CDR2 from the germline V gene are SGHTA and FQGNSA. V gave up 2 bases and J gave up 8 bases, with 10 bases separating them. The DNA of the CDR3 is TGTGCCAGCAGCTTACTCCCAGCCCATGAGCAGTTCTTC. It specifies CASSLLPAHEQFF.

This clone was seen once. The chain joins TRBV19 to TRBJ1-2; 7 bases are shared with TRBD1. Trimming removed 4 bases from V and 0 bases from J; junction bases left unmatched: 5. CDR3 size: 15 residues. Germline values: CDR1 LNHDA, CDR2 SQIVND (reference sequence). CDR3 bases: TGTGCCAGTAGTAAAGGGACAGCAACTAACTATGGCTACACCTTC. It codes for CASSKGTATNYGYTF.

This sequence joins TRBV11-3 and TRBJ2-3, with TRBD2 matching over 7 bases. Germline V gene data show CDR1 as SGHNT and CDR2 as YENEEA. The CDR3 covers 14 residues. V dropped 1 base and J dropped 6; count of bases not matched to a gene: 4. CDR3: CASSLGTSSDTQYF. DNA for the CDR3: TGTGCCAGCAGCTTAGGGACTAGTAGTGATACGCAGTATTTT.

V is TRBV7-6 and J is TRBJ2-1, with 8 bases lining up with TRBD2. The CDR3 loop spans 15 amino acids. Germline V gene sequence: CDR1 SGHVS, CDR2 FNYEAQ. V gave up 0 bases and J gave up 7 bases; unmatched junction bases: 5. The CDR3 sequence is CASSLAPGLANEQFF. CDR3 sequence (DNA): TGTGCCAGCAGCTTAGCGCCAGGACTAGCAAATGAGCAGTTCTTC.

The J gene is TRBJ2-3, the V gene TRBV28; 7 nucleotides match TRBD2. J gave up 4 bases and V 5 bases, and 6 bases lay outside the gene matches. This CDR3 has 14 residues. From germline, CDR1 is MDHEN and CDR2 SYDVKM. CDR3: CASSPPRGADTQYF. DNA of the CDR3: TGTGCCAGCAGTCCCCCCCGGGGGGCAGATACGCAGTATTTT.

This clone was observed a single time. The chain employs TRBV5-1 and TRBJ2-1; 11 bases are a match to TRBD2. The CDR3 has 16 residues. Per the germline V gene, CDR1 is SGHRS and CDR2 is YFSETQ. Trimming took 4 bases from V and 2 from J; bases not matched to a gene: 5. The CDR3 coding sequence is TGCGCCAGCAGCGCGGGGACTAGCGGAACCTACAATGAGCAGTTCTTC. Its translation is CASSAGTSGTYNEQFF.

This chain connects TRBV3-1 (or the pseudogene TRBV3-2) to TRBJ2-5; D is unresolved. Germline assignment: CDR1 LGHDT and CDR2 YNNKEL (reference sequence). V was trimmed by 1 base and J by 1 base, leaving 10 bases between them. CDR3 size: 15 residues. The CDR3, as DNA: TGTGCCAGCAGCCAAGGTGCCGGAAGCCAAGAGACCCAGTACTTC. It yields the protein CASSQGAGSQETQYF.

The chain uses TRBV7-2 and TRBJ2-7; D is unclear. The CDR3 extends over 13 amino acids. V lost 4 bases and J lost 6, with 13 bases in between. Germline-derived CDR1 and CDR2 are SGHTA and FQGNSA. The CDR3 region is CASSSPLGAEQYF. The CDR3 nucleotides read TGTGCCAGCAGCTCCCCTTTAGGCGCCGAGCAGTACTTC.

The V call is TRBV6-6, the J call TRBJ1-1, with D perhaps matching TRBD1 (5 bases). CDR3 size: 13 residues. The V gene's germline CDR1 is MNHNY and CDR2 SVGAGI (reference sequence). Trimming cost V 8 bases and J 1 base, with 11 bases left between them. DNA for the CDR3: TGTGCCAGCCCACGACAGCCGAACACTGAAGCTTTCTTT. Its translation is CASPRQPNTEAFF.

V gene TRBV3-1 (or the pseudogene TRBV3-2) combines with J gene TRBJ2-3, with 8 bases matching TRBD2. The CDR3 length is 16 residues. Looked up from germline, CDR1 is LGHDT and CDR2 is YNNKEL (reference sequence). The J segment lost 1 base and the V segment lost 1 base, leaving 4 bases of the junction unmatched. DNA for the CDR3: TGTGCCAGCAGCCAAGGAGCGGGGGCCGGCACAGATACGCAGTATTTT. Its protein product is CASSQGAGAGTDTQYF.

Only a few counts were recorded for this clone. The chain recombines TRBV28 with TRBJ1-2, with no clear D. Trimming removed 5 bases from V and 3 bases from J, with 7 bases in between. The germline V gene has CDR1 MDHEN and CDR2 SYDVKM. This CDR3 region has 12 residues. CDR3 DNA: TGTGCCAGCAGTAAAAGCGACTATGGCTACACCTTC. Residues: CASSKSDYGYTF.

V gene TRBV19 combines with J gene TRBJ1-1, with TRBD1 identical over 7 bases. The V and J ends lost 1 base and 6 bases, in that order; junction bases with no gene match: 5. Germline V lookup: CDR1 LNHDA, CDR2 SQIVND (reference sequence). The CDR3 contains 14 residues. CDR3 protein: CASSIGIGQAEAFF. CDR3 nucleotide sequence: TGTGCCAGTAGTATAGGAATCGGACAGGCTGAAGCTTTCTTT.